Listed here is a single TCR beta chain. The table came from immunoSEQ multiplex PCR; TCRdb's copy has only in-frame clones and leaves some out. The data hold about half a million clones, with less than 90% observed a single time. The entry originates in a study of blood T cell repertoires in COVID-19. Study-wide background: Italy, Spain and the United States were the sources of the convalescent and acute COVID-19 samples.

This CDR3 is built from 16 residues. V lost 7 bases to trimming and J lost 0 bases, with 17 bases between them. Germline V gives CDR1 SGDLS, CDR2 YYNGEE. Cohorts were based on clinical histories the participants reported. This TCR came from a woman aged 60 to 75 who had recovered from COVID-19. This rearrangement joins TRBV9 to TRBJ2-1, with D perhaps matching TRBD2 (7 bases). Sequencing input: PBMCs or T cells enriched from blood (not recorded which). The CDR3 reads CASSGYREGSYNEQFF. CDR3 in DNA: TGTGCCAGCTCGGGATACAGGGAGGGCTCCTACAATGAGCAGTTCTTC. Complete variable domain (other parts from reference TRBV9 and TRBJ2-1): DSGVTQTPKHLITATGQRVTLRCSPRSGDLSVYWYQQSLDQGLQFLIQYYNGEERAKGNILERFSAQQFPDLHSELNLSSLELGDSALYFCASSGYREGSYNEQFFGPGTRLTVL.